This T cell receptor (beta chain) came from a study of shared clonotypes between healthy human individuals. TCRdb keeps only in-frame clones here, not all; method: immunoSEQ multiplex PCR. Here the sample spans roughly 2,500,000 clones, 93% being singletons. There were only Caucasian adults among the donors, and all lived in Nashville, Tennessee. CDR3 length: 13 amino acids. The germline gives CDR1 SEHNR, CDR2 FQNEAQ (reference sequence). Trimming removed 1 base at V and 4 bases at J, with 6 bases between. Remarks on this clone: The sample has other DNA sequences that encode this CDR3 too.

The rearrangement uses TRBV7-9 and TRBJ2-3, with D perhaps given as TRBD1 or TRBD2 (5 bases each). Sequenced input: naive CD4+ T cells from PBMCs. The subset: CD45RA+ positively selected. The clonotype comes from a man between 18 and 35 years old in good health. Some clones in this sample may be carry-over from other donors' samples. Here the CDR3 reads CASSLGGADTQYF. CDR3 coding DNA: TGTGCCAGCAGCTTAGGAGGGGCAGATACGCAGTATTTT.